Listed here are 6 T cell receptor beta chains from one sample, sequenced in a study of CD8+ T cells in alopecia areata. Extracted RNA was reverse transcribed, and the resulting cDNA served as sequencing template. The assay was immunoSEQ multiplex PCR, and TCRdb's table has in-frame clones only and misses some. Seen here are about 120,000 clones, approximately 49% observed once, and the top ten hold 15% to 20%. Here the sequenced sample was CD8+ T cells sorted from blood, taken at week 0. The receptors here all came from a human donor with alopecia areata.

This chain uses TRBV27 with TRBJ1-5; maybe TRBD1 (5 bases). The CDR3 consists of 14 residues. Trimming took 5 bases from V and 4 from J, leaving 12 bases between them. Looked up from germline, CDR1 is MNHEY and CDR2 is SMNVEV (reference sequence). The CDR3 is CASSPGRVNQPQHF. The CDR3 DNA reads TGTGCCAGCAGTCCGGGACGCGTGAATCAGCCCCAGCATTTT.

This clone has only a few counts. This sequence joins TRBV27 and TRBJ2-5; tentatively, D is TRBD2 (6 bases). V was pared by 1 base and J by 5 bases, with 11 bases between. The CDR3 covers 14 residues. In germline, CDR1 is MNHEY, CDR2 SMNVEV (reference sequence). The CDR3, as DNA: TGTGCCAGCAGTTTATTGGGCGGGGCCGAGACCCAGTACTTC. The encoded protein is CASSLLGGAETQYF.

The chain links TRBV27 to TRBJ1-2, with 8 bases fitting TRBD1. This CDR3 is built from 13 residues. Germline V gene lookup returns CDR1 MNHEY and CDR2 SMNVEV (reference sequence). The V and J ends lost 6 bases and 8 bases, in that order; junction bases with no gene match: 8. This chain's CDR3 is CASRTWAGGGYTF. The CDR3 DNA sequence: TGTGCCAGCAGGACATGGGCAGGGGGCGGCTACACCTTC.

This rearrangement joins TRBV11-2 to TRBJ2-7; no clear D gene. Germline CDR1 SGHAT, CDR2 FQNNGV. CDR3 length: 13 amino acids. Trimming stripped 4 bases from V and 2 bases from J, with 9 bases between. The CDR3 nucleotides read TGTGCCAGCAGCTGGCCCGGCGCCTACGAGCAGTACTTC. Its translation is CASSWPGAYEQYF.

The CDR3 loop is CASSLDRGGETQYF. CDR3 bases: TGTGCCAGCAGCTTAGACAGGGGCGGAGAGACCCAGTACTTC. The V call is TRBV11-1, the J call TRBJ2-5, with 7 positions matching TRBD1. The CDR3 is 14 residues long. V shed 1 base, J shed 4 bases, and the junction held 3 bases outside the gene matches. Germline loops: CDR1 SGHAT, CDR2 FQDESV (reference sequence).

The chain carries TRBV27 and TRBJ1-5; D perhaps matches TRBD1 (5 bases). Trimming stripped 5 bases from V and 5 bases from J, with 16 bases between. The germline V gene has CDR1 MNHEY and CDR2 SMNVEV (reference sequence). CDR3 length equals 15 residues. CDR3 nucleotides: TGTGCCAGCAGTACTGGGACGTTGAAGCATCAGCCCCAGCATTTT. This gives the protein CASSTGTLKHQPQHF.